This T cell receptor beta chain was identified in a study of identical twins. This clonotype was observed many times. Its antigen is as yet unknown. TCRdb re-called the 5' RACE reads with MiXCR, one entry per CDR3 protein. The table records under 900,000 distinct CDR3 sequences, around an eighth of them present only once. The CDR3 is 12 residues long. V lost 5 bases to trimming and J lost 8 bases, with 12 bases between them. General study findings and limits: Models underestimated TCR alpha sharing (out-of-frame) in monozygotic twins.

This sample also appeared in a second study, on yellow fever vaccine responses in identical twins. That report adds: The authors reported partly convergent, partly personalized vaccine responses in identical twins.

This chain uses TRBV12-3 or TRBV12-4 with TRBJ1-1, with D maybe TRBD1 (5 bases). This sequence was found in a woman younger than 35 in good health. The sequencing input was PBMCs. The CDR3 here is CASSPGHGEAFF. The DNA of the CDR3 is TGTGCCAGCAGTCCGGGGCATGGGGAAGCTTTCTTT.